Shown below are 20 T cell receptor beta chains from a single sample sequenced in a study of blood T cell repertoires in COVID-19. TCRdb keeps only in-frame clones here, not all; method: immunoSEQ multiplex PCR. The table includes 70,000 or so clones, 85% to 90% detected once. The sample was peripheral blood. Receptors originate from a woman older than 75 with active COVID-19.

This rearrangement joins TRBV9 to TRBJ1-3; tentatively, D is TRBD1 (6 bases). Germline CDR1 SGDLS, CDR2 YYNGEE. V was trimmed by 3 bases and J by 1 base, leaving 11 bases between them. The CDR3 loop spans 15 amino acids. CDR3 residues: CASSASGASGNTIYF. In nucleotides, the CDR3 is TGTGCCAGCAGCGCCTCAGGGGCTTCTGGAAACACCATATATTTT.

CDR3 nucleotides: TGTGCCAGTAGTCCCGGGACAGGGGGTTATGGCTACACCTTC. It encodes CASSPGTGGYGYTF. The chain joins TRBV19 to TRBJ1-2; 11 bases are a match to TRBD1. Germline values: CDR1 LNHDA, CDR2 SQIVND (reference sequence). This CDR3 contains 14 residues. Trimming took 5 bases from V and 5 from J; bases not matched to a gene: 4.

The chain uses TRBV28 and TRBJ1-1; D is undetermined. V was pared by 8 bases and J by 7 bases, with 17 bases between. Germline V gene data show CDR1 as MDHEN and CDR2 as SYDVKM. The CDR3 consists of 13 residues. CDR3 loop: CASAGSTAIEAFF. CDR3 nucleotides: TGTGCCAGCGCCGGTAGTACCGCAATTGAAGCTTTCTTT.

V gene TRBV18 combines with J gene TRBJ2-1, with TRBD2 identical over 15 bases. This CDR3 is built from 16 residues. The germline V gene encodes CDR1 KGHSH and CDR2 LQKENI. V was clipped by 2 bases and J by 8 bases; unmatched bases: 4. CDR3 loop: CASSPVGLAGGHEQFF. CDR3 DNA sequence: TGTGCCAGCTCACCAGTGGGACTAGCGGGAGGTCATGAGCAGTTCTTC.

This chain connects TRBV18 to TRBJ1-5, with 10 positions matching TRBD1. In germline, CDR1 is KGHSH, CDR2 LQKENI. The CDR3 length is 14 residues. V shed 3 bases and J 7 bases; nucleotides not matched to a gene: 3. For the CDR3, the DNA is TGTGCCAGCTCACCGGGGACAGGGGCGCAGCCCCAGCATTTT. Its translation: CASSPGTGAQPQHF.

This clone has more than one count but fewer than ten. This chain connects TRBV21-1 to TRBJ2-1; TRBD2 is the table's D call and was not checked against the DNA. TRBV21-1 is listed as a pseudogene. CDR3 length: 14 residues. Here the CDR3 DNA reads TGTGCCAGCAGCACCCCGGGACTTCGGATAGGGCAGTTCTTC. It codes for CASSTPGLRIGQFF.

V gene TRBV6-4 combines with J gene TRBJ2-1, with TRBD1 identical over 8 bases. CDR3 length: 13 amino acids. CDR1 MRHNA and CDR2 SNTAGT come from the germline V gene. Trimming at V came to 6 bases and at J to 9 bases, leaving 7 bases not matched to a gene. DNA for the CDR3: TGTGCCAGCAGAGGGGACAGGTTTGGTGAGCAGTTCTTC. This sequence encodes CASRGDRFGEQFF.

The V gene is TRBV20-1, the J gene TRBJ1-6; 7 bases map to TRBD1. This CDR3 is 13 amino acids long. The V segment lost 3 bases and the J segment 10 bases; nucleotides outside the gene matches: 6. CDR1 and CDR2 from the germline V gene are DFQATT and SNEGSKA (reference sequence). CDR3 nucleotides: TGCAGTGCTAGTTCCCAGGGGGACTCACCCCTCCACTTT. Protein: CSASSQGDSPLHF.

The rearrangement uses TRBV10-3 and TRBJ2-7, with D maybe TRBD2 (6 bases). Germline CDR1 and CDR2: ENHRY and SYGVKD. The length of the CDR3 is 15 residues. The V and J ends lost 4 bases and 9 bases respectively, with 22 bases between them. Written as DNA, the CDR3 is TGTGCCATCAGTGGATCCGGGACTCAATCAATAGGGCAGTACTTC. This encodes CAISGSGTQSIGQYF.

The chain employs TRBV7-9 and TRBJ1-1, with no clear D. CDR3 length equals 14 residues. The germline CDR1 and CDR2 sequences are SEHNR and FQNEAQ (reference sequence). Trimming stripped 4 bases from V and 3 bases from J, with 12 bases between. CDR3 region: CASSSDLKDTEAFF. In DNA, the CDR3 is TGTGCCAGCAGCTCCGACTTAAAGGACACTGAAGCTTTCTTT.

The rearrangement uses TRBV19 and TRBJ1-3; D unclear. The CDR3 contains 13 residues. V gave up 5 bases and J gave up 0 bases, with 5 bases separating them. The germline V gene encodes CDR1 LNHDA and CDR2 SQIVND (reference sequence). CDR3: CASSLSSGNTIYF. In DNA, the CDR3 is TGTGCCAGTAGTTTGAGCTCTGGAAACACCATATATTTT. The whole variable domain, filled in from reference TRBV19 and TRBJ1-3, reads DGGITQSPKYLFRKEGQNVTLSCEQNLNHDAMYWYRQDPGQGLRLIYYSQIVNDFQKGDIAEGYSVSREKKESFPLTVTSAQKNPTAFYLCASSLSSGNTIYFGEGSWLTVV.

The rearrangement joins TRBV28 to TRBJ2-1; 8 nucleotides match TRBD2. The germline V gene encodes CDR1 MDHEN and CDR2 SYDVKM. The J segment lost 0 bases and the V segment lost 11 bases, leaving 3 bases of the junction unmatched. This CDR3 is built from 13 residues. The DNA for the CDR3 is TGTGCCCACCGGGGGGGCTCCTACAATGAGCAGTTCTTC. Translated, it gives CAHRGGSYNEQFF.

The chain recombines TRBV7-2 with TRBJ2-3; 15 positions match TRBD2. This CDR3 spans 18 amino acids. Trimming removed 5 bases from V and 6 bases from J; junction bases left unmatched: 12. The V gene's germline CDR1 is SGHTA and CDR2 FQGNSA. Here the CDR3 DNA reads TGTGCCAGCAGCCCGAGCCTGAGGACTAGCGGGAGGGGGGATACGCAGTATTTT. Translated: CASSPSLRTSGRGDTQYF.

The V call is TRBV10-3, the J call TRBJ2-7; 7 bases are a match to TRBD2. The CDR3 loop spans 14 amino acids. J lost 3 bases, V lost 2 bases, and 4 bases had no gene match. Germline CDR1 reads ENHRY; CDR2 reads SYGVKD. The CDR3 DNA reads as TGTGCCATCAGTGAGATACTAGCGAGCTACGAGCAGTACTTC. Protein product: CAISEILASYEQYF.

The chain is built from TRBV7-9 and TRBJ2-3; 9 positions match TRBD1. The CDR3 loop spans 17 amino acids. Germline V gene data show CDR1 as SEHNR and CDR2 as FQNEAQ (reference sequence). Unmatched junction bases numbered 12, after V lost 4 bases and J lost 4 bases. CDR3 nucleotide sequence: TGTGCCAGCAGCTCGGGACAGGGCCGCGGGGAGGCAGATACGCAGTATTTT. Translated: CASSSGQGRGEADTQYF.

The rearrangement joins TRBV28 to TRBJ2-7; 14 bases are shared with TRBD2. The CDR3 contains 16 residues. Per the germline V gene, CDR1 is MDHEN and CDR2 is SYDVKM. The V and J ends lost 5 bases and 9 bases, in that order; junction bases with no gene match: 12. The CDR3, as DNA: TGTGCCAGCAGTAGACCGGGACTAGCGGGAGATTCTGGGCAGTACTTC. Translating gives CASSRPGLAGDSGQYF.

The rearrangement links TRBV28 to TRBJ2-3, with 8 bases that match TRBD2. CDR3 length equals 15 residues. Looked up from germline, CDR1 is MDHEN and CDR2 is SYDVKM. The junction had 7 bases not matched to a gene; V was cut back by 4 bases and J by 4 bases. The CDR3 reads CASSSSGRGADTQYF. The CDR3 bases are TGTGCCAGCAGTTCGAGCGGGAGAGGGGCAGATACGCAGTATTTT.

Written as DNA, the CDR3 is TGTGCTAGTGGTCCGGGACTAGCGGGAGGGCCGATTGATAATGAGCAGTTCTTC. It translates to CASGPGLAGGPIDNEQFF. The V call is TRBV12-5, the J call TRBJ2-1, with 16 bases aligning to TRBD2. The V segment lost 5 bases and the J segment 7 bases; nucleotides outside the gene matches: 11. The CDR3 totals 18 residues. Germline assignment: CDR1 LGHNT and CDR2 FRNRAP.

V usage is TRBV29-1 and J usage is TRBJ2-1, with TRBD1 matching 7 bases. The trim removed 6 bases at V and 0 bases at J, leaving 5 bases unmatched. The germline CDR1 and CDR2 sequences are SQVTM and ANQGSEA. The CDR3 is 14 residues long. In DNA form, the CDR3 reads TGCAGCGTAAAGGCAGGGGGCTCCTACAATGAGCAGTTCTTC. This sequence encodes CSVKAGGSYNEQFF.

This clone was seen just once. The V and J genes are TRBV30 and TRBJ2-5; 10 nucleotides match TRBD1. The junction had 21 bases not matched to a gene; V was cut back by 8 bases and J by 3 bases. Germline values: CDR1 GTSNPN, CDR2 SVGIG (reference sequence). CDR3 size: 18 residues. CDR3 DNA: TGTGCCCACCTACCGTCCGAAAGCCCGGGACAGGGGAAAGAGACCCAGTACTTC. This translates into CAHLPSESPGQGKETQYF. The full variable domain, completed using reference TRBV30 and TRBJ2-5, is SQTIHQWPATLVQPVGSPLSLECTVEGTSNPNLYWYRQAAGRGLQLLFYSVGIGQISSEVPQNLSASRPQDRQFILSSKKLLLSDSGFYLCAHLPSESPGQGKETQYFGPGTRLLVL.